This T cell receptor (beta chain) was captured by sequencing in a study of T cell responses to AZD1222 COVID-19 vaccine. Study-wide findings and caveats: Spike-specific TCR breadth and depth both grew after two AZD1222 doses. Targets within unmutated variant regions were reportedly found for nearly half of spike-specific TCRs.

This clone was recorded only once. What it recognizes is unknown. Sequencing was performed with immunoSEQ multiplex PCR; in TCRdb, only in-frame clones are kept and a portion is missing. This table holds about 50,000 clones, approximately 85% found once. The receptor was isolated from an adult in good health. The sample here was peripheral blood, taken on day 0 of AZD1222 vaccination.

The CDR3 coding sequence is TGTGCCAGCAGCCAAGACAGGGGAGTGTCGGATACGCAGTATTTT. Protein sequence: CASSQDRGVSDTQYF. The J gene is TRBJ2-3, the V gene TRBV4-2, with a possible D match to TRBD1 (6 bases). CDR3 length equals 15 residues. CDR1 is LGHNA and CDR2 is YNFKEQ in the germline V gene. V dropped 0 bases and J dropped 6 bases, with 13 bases sitting between them.